Below, 28 T cell receptor beta chains from the same sample are listed, as sequenced in a study of read filtering for tumor transcriptome and immune sequencing (TCRdb year 2020). TCRdb names Illumina HiSeq 4000 as the instrument used. TCR libraries were built from 400 ng RNA with the Immunoverse kit, using molecular barcoded adaptors covering alpha/delta and beta/gamma chains. TCRdb trimmed public reads at Q25 via fastp, called clones via MiXCR and kept in-frame beta chains. Each CDR3 protein gets just one entry, which takes the most common genes and DNA from the rows behind it. For this sample the table gives under 25,000 distinct CDR3 sequences, of which approximately 13% were detected only once. The ten largest clones add up to around three fifths of the sample. The sample was a population of CD138-negative cells sorted from bone marrow. Sample cell subset or site, as interpreted from the label and publication: bone marrow mononuclear cells depleted of CD138+ plasma/myeloma cells by negative magnetic selection. The receptor source for this set is a donor aged 40 or over with multiple myeloma.

This clonotype occurred many times. The chain has TRBV20-1 and TRBJ2-7; 9 nucleotides match TRBD1. CDR3 length: 15 amino acids. The trim removed 0 bases at V and 2 bases at J, leaving 5 bases unmatched. Germline V lookup: CDR1 DFQATT, CDR2 SNEGSKA (reference sequence). CDR3 sequence: CSARDGTGTTYEQYF. The CDR3 coding sequence is TGCAGTGCTAGAGATGGGACAGGGACTACCTACGAGCAGTACTTC.

Many counts were recorded for this clonotype. The chain recombines TRBV6-6 with TRBJ2-5; the match to TRBD2 covers 8 bases. From germline, CDR1 is MNHNY and CDR2 SVGAGI (reference sequence). The J segment lost 9 bases and the V segment lost 2 bases, leaving 2 bases of the junction unmatched. This CDR3 has 12 residues. As DNA, the CDR3 is TGTGCCAGCAGTTACCCGGGGGGGGCCCAGTACTTC. Its protein is CASSYPGGAQYF.

This clonotype came up a few times. The chain links TRBV6-6 to TRBJ2-6; 9 nucleotides align to TRBD1. The ends lost 2 bases at V and 1 base at J; junction bases unmatched: 9. The CDR3 consists of 19 residues. Per the germline V gene, CDR1 is MNHNY and CDR2 is SVGAGI (reference sequence). DNA of the CDR3: TGTGCCAGCAGTTACCCGACGGGACAGGGTAATTCTGGGGCCAACGTCCTGACTTTC. Amino acids: CASSYPTGQGNSGANVLTF.

This clonotype was picked up many times. For the CDR3, the DNA is TGTGCCAGTAGTGTCCCCGGACTAGCTGGCGGGGAGCTGTTTTTT. This translates into CASSVPGLAGGELFF. V is TRBV19 and J is TRBJ2-2, with TRBD2 matching 8 bases. With V trimmed by 5 bases and J by 7 bases, 9 bases remained unmatched. The CDR3 runs to 15 residues. Germline CDR1 is LNHDA and CDR2 is SQIVND (reference sequence).

This clonotype was found many times. This chain links TRBV4-1 with TRBJ2-3; 8 positions match TRBD2. Germline lookup yields CDR1 MGHRA and CDR2 YSYEKL. Losses at the gene ends were 1 base for V and 3 bases for J; bases not matched to a gene: 3. CDR3 size: 15 residues. For the CDR3, the DNA is TGCGCCAGCAGCCAAGCGGGAGGGGCGACAGATACGCAGTATTTT. Protein: CASSQAGGATDTQYF.

Details on this clonotype: A read error may produce the germline difference seen at one junction end. The J gene is TRBJ2-1, the V gene TRBV7-6; 9 nucleotides match TRBD1. This CDR3 comprises 16 residues. Per the germline V gene, CDR1 is SGHVS and CDR2 is FNYEAQ. The CDR3 sequence: CASSPPTGGPYSEQFF. The CDR3 DNA reads as TGTGCCAGCAGCCCGCCTACAGGGGGCCCCTACAGTGAGCAGTTCTTC. The entire variable domain, with the rest obtained from reference TRBV7-6 and TRBJ2-1, is as follows: GAGVSQSPRYKVTKRGQDVALRCDPISGHVSLYWYRQALGQGPEFLTYFNYEAQQDKSGLPNDRFSAERPEGSISTLTIQRTEQRDSAMYRCASSPPTGGPYSEQFFGPGTRLTVL.

This clonotype was observed many times. The rearrangement joins TRBV11-3 to TRBJ2-1; 8 bases map to TRBD1. After removal of 5 bases from V and 6 bases from J, the junction contained 6 bases not matched to a gene. CDR1 and CDR2 (germline): SGHNT, YENEEA. The CDR3 contains 14 residues. The CDR3 is CASSGTGGLNEQFF. The CDR3 nucleotides read TGTGCCAGCAGCGGGACAGGAGGACTCAATGAGCAGTTCTTC. Full variable domain (remainder filled in from reference TRBV11-3 and TRBJ2-1): EAGVVQSPRYKIIEKKQPVAFWCNPISGHNTLYWYLQNLGQGPELLIRYENEEAVDDSQLPKDRFSAERLKGVDSTLKIQPAELGDSAVYLCASSGTGGLNEQFFGPGTRLTVL.

This clonotype came up many times. The chain employs TRBV9 and TRBJ2-7; 7 positions agree with TRBD1. Looked up from germline, CDR1 is SGDLS and CDR2 is YYNGEE. The length of the CDR3 is 14 residues. The J segment lost 2 bases and the V segment lost 0 bases, leaving 2 bases of the junction unmatched. CDR3: CASSVGDRAYEQYF. The CDR3 DNA reads as TGTGCCAGCAGCGTAGGTGACAGGGCCTACGAGCAGTACTTC.

A note on this clonotype: A junction boundary mismatches the germline segment, possibly from a read error. The gene calls are TRBV28 and TRBJ2-1; perhaps TRBD2 as D (5 bases). The CDR3 totals 12 residues. The V gene's germline CDR1 is MDHEN and CDR2 SYDVKM. The CDR3 sequence is CASSHPWRRRGF. The CDR3 nucleotides are TGTGCCAGCAGTCACCCCTGGAGGAGGCGAGGGTTC.

This clonotype has at least ten counts. This sequence joins TRBV10-2 and TRBJ2-5, with D perhaps TRBD1 (5 bases). The germline CDR1 and CDR2 sequences are WSHSY and SAAADI. The CDR3 runs 13 residues. V lost 8 bases and J lost 1, with 11 bases in between. The CDR3 DNA sequence: TGCGCCAGCGGCTGGACAAGCCAAGAGACCCAGTACTTC. It translates to CASGWTSQETQYF.

A word on this clonotype: A much larger clone lies one base from this, so it may be a read error. This CDR3 is missing its conserved last phenylalanine or tryptophan, likely due to a read error. The chain links TRBV7-2 to TRBJ2-3; unclear D gene. The germline V gene encodes CDR1 SGHTA and CDR2 FQGNSA. V lost 2 bases to trimming and J lost 6 bases, with 6 bases between them. This CDR3 region has 12 residues. CDR3 region: CASSLMADTQYI. The CDR3 DNA sequence: TGTGCCAGCAGCTTAATGGCGGATACGCAGTATATT.

There are a few counts of this clonotype. It may be a read error: a sequence one base away is much more abundant. V gene TRBV29-1 combines with J gene TRBJ2-1; D is unclear. Germline V gene sequence: CDR1 SQVTM, CDR2 ANQGSEA. This CDR3 comprises 12 residues. V lost 0 bases to trimming and J lost 12 bases, with 12 bases between them. CDR3 region: CSVEDVGPGQFF. The CDR3 DNA reads as TGCAGCGTTGAAGACGTGGGTCCCGGGCAGTTCTTC.

The sample holds many counts of this clonotype. V usage is TRBV18 and J usage is TRBJ2-1; D ambiguous. V lost 3 bases and J 8 bases, leaving 14 bases between the germline ends. Germline loops: CDR1 KGHSH, CDR2 LQKENI. CDR3 length: 14 residues. The DNA for the CDR3 is TGTGCCAGCTCACCCTTCGGTAGTATTCATGAGCAGTTCTTC. It encodes CASSPFGSIHEQFF.

This clonotype was observed at least ten times. The J gene is TRBJ2-7, the V gene TRBV12-3 or TRBV12-4; D is undetermined. Trimming stripped 2 bases from V and 0 bases from J, with 5 bases between. The CDR3 is 13 residues long. Here the CDR3 reads CASSLTDSYEQYF. As DNA, the CDR3 is TGTGCCAGCAGTTTAACCGACTCCTACGAGCAGTACTTC.

This clonotype is termed large. The chain has TRBV27 and TRBJ1-4; D may be TRBD1 (6 bases). The CDR3 loop spans 16 amino acids. Looked up from germline, CDR1 is MNHEY and CDR2 is SMNVEV (reference sequence). With 5 bases removed from V and 0 bases from J, the gap between germline ends came to 13 bases. The CDR3 protein is CASSPTGKATNEKLFF. The CDR3 DNA is TGTGCCAGCAGTCCCACAGGGAAAGCAACTAATGAAAAACTGTTTTTT.

There are many counts of this clonotype. The V gene is TRBV12-3 or TRBV12-4, the J gene TRBJ2-7; a possible D gene is TRBD1 (5 bases). V lost 1 base, J lost 5 bases, and 9 bases lay in between. CDR3 size: 13 residues. For the CDR3, the DNA is TGTGCCAGCAGTTTAGGGACACACCACGAGCAGTACTTC. It encodes CASSLGTHHEQYF.

This clonotype was found many times. The V call is TRBV5-1, the J call TRBJ2-1, with a tentative D call TRBD2 (6 bases). The CDR3 length is 16 residues. Deletions cut 0 bases from V and 4 bases from J, with 14 bases between. Per germline, CDR1 SGHRS and CDR2 YFSETQ. The CDR3 nucleotides are TGCGCCAGCAGCTTGGGGCCTGGGACTGGATACAATGAGCAGTTCTTC. Its protein product is CASSLGPGTGYNEQFF.

Concerning this clonotype itself: This sequence may be a read error, since a much larger clone differs from it by one base. This CDR3 fails to terminate in the conserved phenylalanine or tryptophan, so it likely reflects a read error. The rearrangement links TRBV29-1 to TRBJ1-2, with D hard to call. Germline lookup yields CDR1 SQVTM and CDR2 ANQGSEA. V lost 2 bases to trimming and J lost 4 bases, with 8 bases between them. This CDR3 is 12 amino acids long. This CDR3 reads CSVERRPYGYTL. CDR3 nucleotide sequence: TGCAGCGTTGAAAGACGCCCCTATGGCTACACCTTG.

This clonotype came up many times. The chain is built from TRBV15 and TRBJ2-2, with a possible D match to TRBD1 (6 bases). Germline CDR1 and CDR2: LNHNV and YYDKDF (reference sequence). The CDR3 has 17 amino acids. The V and J ends lost 2 bases and 2 bases respectively, with 15 bases between them. CDR3 protein: CATSRPPRTDNTGELFF. For the CDR3, the DNA is TGTGCCACCAGCAGACCGCCACGGACAGATAACACCGGGGAGCTGTTTTTT.

This clonotype was found many times. The CDR3 region is CASSIVGRRDSKFF. DNA for the CDR3: TGTGCCAGTAGTATTGTGGGCCGCCGGGACAGTAAGTTCTTC. The chain employs TRBV19 and TRBJ2-1, with 7 bases identical to TRBD1. Trimming at V came to 3 bases and at J to 14 bases, leaving 13 bases not matched to a gene. CDR1 and CDR2 (germline): LNHDA, SQIVND (reference sequence). CDR3 size: 14 residues.

This clonotype was seen many times. The chain recombines TRBV5-1 with TRBJ1-1; D call uncertain. CDR1 is SGHRS and CDR2 is YFSETQ in the germline V gene. V shed 5 bases and J shed 1 base, with 9 bases lying between them. There are 13 residues in the CDR3. The CDR3 is CASRYTENTEAFF. The CDR3 DNA sequence: TGCGCCAGCAGGTATACAGAGAACACTGAAGCTTTCTTT.

The gene calls are TRBV11-1 and TRBJ2-3; TRBD1 or TRBD2 may be the D gene (5 bases each). Germline CDR1 reads SGHAT; CDR2 reads FQDESV (reference sequence). Deletions cut 5 bases from V and 1 base from J, with 10 bases between. The CDR3 runs to 14 residues. DNA for the CDR3: TGTGCCAGCAGCAAACGGGACGGCACAGATACGCAGTATTTT. Amino acids: CASSKRDGTDTQYF.

Of note for this clonotype: A far more abundant clone sits one base away, making this likely a read error. The CDR3 DNA reads as TGTGCCAGCAGTCCTGGACGGGGTTACAATGAGCAGTCCTTC. Residues: CASSPGRGYNEQSF. V usage is TRBV6-5 and J usage is TRBJ2-1; D is possibly TRBD2 (5 bases). The germline V gene has CDR1 MNHEY and CDR2 SVGAGI. The CDR3 has 14 amino acids.

Ten or more counts support this clonotype. The V gene is TRBV29-1, the J gene TRBJ2-1, with 9 positions matching TRBD2. CDR1 is SQVTM and CDR2 is ANQGSEA in the germline V gene. The V and J ends lost 3 bases and 12 bases, in that order; junction bases with no gene match: 9. There are 13 residues in the CDR3. The CDR3 nucleotides are TGCAGCGTTGATATTAGCGGGAGTTTACGGCAGTTCTTC. Its protein product is CSVDISGSLRQFF.

This clonotype has just a few counts. V gene TRBV20-1 combines with J gene TRBJ2-7; tentatively, D is TRBD1 or TRBD2 (6 bases each). V gave up 0 bases and J gave up 0 bases, with 15 bases separating them. The CDR3 contains 16 residues. CDR1 is DFQATT and CDR2 is SNEGSKA in the germline V gene (reference sequence). This CDR3 is CSARDQHRGLSYEQYF. CDR3 in DNA: TGCAGTGCTAGAGATCAGCATCGGGGGCTCTCCTACGAGCAGTACTTC.

This clonotype was detected many times. The rearrangement links TRBV12-3 or TRBV12-4 to TRBJ2-7; tentative D call: TRBD2 (5 bases). This CDR3 region has 15 residues. With 6 bases removed from V and 2 bases from J, the gap between germline ends came to 17 bases. The CDR3 sequence: CASSPRVDFPYEQYF. In DNA form, the CDR3 reads TGTGCCAGCAGCCCCCGGGTGGACTTCCCCTACGAGCAGTACTTC.

As concerns this clonotype: Possible read error: a much larger clone is one base away. The chain joins TRBV3-1 to TRBJ2-3; perhaps TRBD2 as D (5 bases). Germline values: CDR1 LGHDT, CDR2 YNNKEL (reference sequence). The length of the CDR3 is 15 residues. Between the trimmed V and J ends, which lost 1 base and 3 bases, there was a span of 11 bases. The CDR3 DNA reads as TGTGCCAGCAGCCAAGGGGGAGTAAGAACAGATACGCAGTATTTT. This encodes CASSQGGVRTDTQYF.

This clonotype came up many times. The V and J genes are TRBV6-1 and TRBJ1-3, with D possibly matching TRBD1 (6 bases). Germline V CDR1 and CDR2: MNHNS, SASEGT. The CDR3 consists of 15 residues. Trimming cost V 11 bases and J 0 bases, with 17 bases left between them. Here the CDR3 DNA reads TGTGCCCTTCGGGGGGGCATTAGCTCTGGAAACACCATATATTTT. This sequence encodes CALRGGISSGNTIYF.